These T cell receptor beta chains were read from a single sample in a study of STAT5B mutations in CD4+ large granular lymphocyte leukemia. Sequenced by immunoSEQ multiplex PCR; TCRdb stores in-frame clones only, minus some. The data show about 31,000 clones, roughly 89% seen once. Material for sequencing was CD4+ T cells from blood buffy coats. These TCRs come from a human donor in good health. Both conserved end residues are part of each CDR3. A D gene is named only where the DNA matches it firmly. Clone size appears in some rows only: once, few, many, or a class for an expanded clone.

>TRBD1|14|NA|TRBV11-2|TRBJ1-5
CASSQDRNNQPQHF
TGTGCCAGCAGCCAGGACAGGAACAATCAGCCCCAGCATTTT
>NA|15|once|TRBV9|TRBJ2-5
CASSVGELSQETQYF
TGTGCCAGCAGCGTAGGGGAGCTATCACAAGAGACCCAGTACTTC
>NA|16|NA|TRBV4-1|TRBJ1-4
CASSQERTVTNEKLFF
TGCGCCAGCAGCCAAGAGAGGACAGTTACTAATGAAAAACTGTTTTTT
>NA|15|NA|TRBV6-1|TRBJ1-5
CASSEPTGGNQPQHF
TGTGCCAGCAGTGAGCCGACAGGAGGTAATCAGCCCCAGCATTTT
>NA|15|NA|TRBV11-3|TRBJ2-1
CASSLWVDYYNEQFF
TGTGCCAGCAGCTTATGGGTTGACTACTACAATGAGCAGTTCTTC
>TRBD1|13|NA|TRBV7-2|TRBJ1-6
CASRDRGETPLHF
TGTGCCAGCAGGGACAGGGGGGAAACACCCCTCCACTTT
>NA|12|NA|TRBV29-1|TRBJ2-7
CSVESAGYEQYF
TGCAGCGTTGAATCGGCAGGCTACGAGCAGTACTTC
>NA|11|once|TRBV20-1|TRBJ2-7
CSAREGGEQYF
TGCAGTGCTAGGGAGGGGGGGGAGCAGTACTTC
>NA|13|NA|TRBV7-6|TRBJ2-2
CASSLGDTGELFF
TGTGCCAGCAGCTTAGGGGACACCGGGGAGCTGTTTTTT
>TRBD1|15|NA|TRBV28|TRBJ1-5
CASSPGQGLSQPQHF
TGTGCCAGCAGTCCGGGACAGGGTCTTTCCCAGCCCCAGCATTTT
>NA|18|NA|TRBV6-1|TRBJ2-3
CASSEAGRGTTSTDTQYF
TGTGCCAGCAGTGAAGCGGGACGCGGAACCACTAGCACAGATACGCAGTATTTT
>TRBD1|14|NA|TRBV6-5|TRBJ2-7
CASSRPGQGYEQYF
TGTGCCAGCAGTCGACCGGGACAGGGGTACGAGCAGTACTTC
>NA|15|NA|TRBV18|TRBJ1-1
CASSPLRVFDTEAFF
TGTGCCAGCTCACCCCTAAGGGTGTTCGACACTGAAGCTTTCTTT